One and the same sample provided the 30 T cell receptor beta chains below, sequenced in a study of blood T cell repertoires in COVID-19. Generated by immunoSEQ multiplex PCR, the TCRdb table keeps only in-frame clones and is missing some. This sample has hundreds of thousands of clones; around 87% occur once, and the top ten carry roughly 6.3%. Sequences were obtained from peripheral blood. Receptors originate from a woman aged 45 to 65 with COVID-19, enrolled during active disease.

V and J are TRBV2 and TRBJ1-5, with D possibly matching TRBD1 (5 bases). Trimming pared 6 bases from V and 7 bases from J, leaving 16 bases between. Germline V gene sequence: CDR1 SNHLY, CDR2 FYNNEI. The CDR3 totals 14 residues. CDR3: CASRTEGFEQPQHF. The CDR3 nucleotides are TGTGCCAGCAGGACGGAGGGGTTCGAGCAGCCCCAGCATTTT.

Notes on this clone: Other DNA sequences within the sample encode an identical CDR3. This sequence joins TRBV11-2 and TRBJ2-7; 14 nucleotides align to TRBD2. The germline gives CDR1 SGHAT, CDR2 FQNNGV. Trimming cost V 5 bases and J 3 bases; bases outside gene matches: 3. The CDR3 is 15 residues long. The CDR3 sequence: CASSPGTSGSYEQYF. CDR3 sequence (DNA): TGTGCCAGCAGCCCCGGGACTAGCGGGAGCTACGAGCAGTACTTC.

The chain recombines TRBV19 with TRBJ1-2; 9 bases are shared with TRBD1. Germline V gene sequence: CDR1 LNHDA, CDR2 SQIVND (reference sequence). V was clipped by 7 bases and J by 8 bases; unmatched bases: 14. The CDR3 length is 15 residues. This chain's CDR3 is CASKRTGGIYSGYTF. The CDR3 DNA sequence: TGTGCCAGTAAGAGAACAGGGGGCATTTACAGCGGCTACACCTTC.

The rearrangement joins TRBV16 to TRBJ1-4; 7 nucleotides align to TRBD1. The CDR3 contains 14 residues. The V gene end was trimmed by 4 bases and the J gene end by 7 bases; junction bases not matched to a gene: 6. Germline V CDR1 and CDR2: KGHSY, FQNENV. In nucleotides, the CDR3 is TGTGCCAGCAGCCCAGGGGGTGATCCTGAAAAACTGTTTTTT. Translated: CASSPGGDPEKLFF.

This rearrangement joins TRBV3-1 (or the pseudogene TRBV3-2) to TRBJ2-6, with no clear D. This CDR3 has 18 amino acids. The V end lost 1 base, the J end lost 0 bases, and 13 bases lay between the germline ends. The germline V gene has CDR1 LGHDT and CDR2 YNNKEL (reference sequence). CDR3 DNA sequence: TGTGCCAGCAGCCAAGTACGAGAGCACCTCTCTGGGGCCAACGTCCTGACTTTC. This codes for CASSQVREHLSGANVLTF.

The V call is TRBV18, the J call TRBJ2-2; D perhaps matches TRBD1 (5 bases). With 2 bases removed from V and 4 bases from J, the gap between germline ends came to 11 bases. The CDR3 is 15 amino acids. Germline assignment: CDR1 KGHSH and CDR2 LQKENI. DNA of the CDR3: TGTGCCAGCTCACCAGTGGCAGGGTTCACCGGGGAGCTGTTTTTT. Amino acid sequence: CASSPVAGFTGELFF.

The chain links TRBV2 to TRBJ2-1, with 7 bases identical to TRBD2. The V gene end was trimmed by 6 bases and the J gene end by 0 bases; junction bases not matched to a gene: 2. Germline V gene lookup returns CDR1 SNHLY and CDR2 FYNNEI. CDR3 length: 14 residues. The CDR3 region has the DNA TGTGCCAGCAGGGTAGCGGGCTCCTACAATGAGCAGTTCTTC. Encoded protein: CASRVAGSYNEQFF.

This CDR3 is CASSVATASFDNEQFF. CDR3 nucleotides: TGTGCCAGCAGCGTAGCTACGGCTAGTTTTGACAATGAGCAGTTCTTC. The chain uses TRBV9 and TRBJ2-1; D is uncertain. CDR1 and CDR2 (germline): SGDLS, YYNGEE. The CDR3 runs to 16 residues. Trimming cost V 0 bases and J 5 bases, with 15 bases left between them.

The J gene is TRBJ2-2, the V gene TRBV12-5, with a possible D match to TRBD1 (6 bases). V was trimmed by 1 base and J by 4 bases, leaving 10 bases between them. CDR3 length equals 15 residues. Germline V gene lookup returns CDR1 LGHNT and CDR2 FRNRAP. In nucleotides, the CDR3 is TGTGCTAGTGGTTTGGCCTTACAGGGCACCGGGGAGCTGTTTTTT. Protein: CASGLALQGTGELFF.

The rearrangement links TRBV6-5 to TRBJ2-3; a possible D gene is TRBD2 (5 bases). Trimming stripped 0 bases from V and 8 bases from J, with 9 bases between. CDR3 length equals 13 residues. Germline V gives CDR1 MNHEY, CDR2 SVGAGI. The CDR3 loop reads CASSYSGGGTQYF. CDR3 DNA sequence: TGTGCCAGCAGTTACTCCGGCGGAGGTACGCAGTATTTT.

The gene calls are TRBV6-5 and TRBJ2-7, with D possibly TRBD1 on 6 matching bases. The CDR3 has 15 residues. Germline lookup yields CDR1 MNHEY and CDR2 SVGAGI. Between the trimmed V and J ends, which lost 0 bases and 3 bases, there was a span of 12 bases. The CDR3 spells CASSYSYRGGYEQYF. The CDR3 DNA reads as TGTGCCAGCAGTTACTCGTACAGAGGGGGCTACGAGCAGTACTTC.

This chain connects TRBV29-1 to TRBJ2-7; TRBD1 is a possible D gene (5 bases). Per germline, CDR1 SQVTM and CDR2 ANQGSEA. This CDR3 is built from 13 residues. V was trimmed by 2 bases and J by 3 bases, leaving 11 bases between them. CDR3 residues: CSVELDNGYEQYF. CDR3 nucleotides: TGCAGCGTTGAATTGGACAACGGCTACGAGCAGTACTTC.

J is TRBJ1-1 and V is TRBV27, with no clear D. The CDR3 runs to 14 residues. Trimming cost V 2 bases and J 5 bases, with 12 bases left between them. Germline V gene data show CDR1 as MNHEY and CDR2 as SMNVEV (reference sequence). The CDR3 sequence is CASSLNLDMTEAFF. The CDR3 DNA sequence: TGTGCCAGCAGTTTAAACCTCGACATGACTGAAGCTTTCTTT.

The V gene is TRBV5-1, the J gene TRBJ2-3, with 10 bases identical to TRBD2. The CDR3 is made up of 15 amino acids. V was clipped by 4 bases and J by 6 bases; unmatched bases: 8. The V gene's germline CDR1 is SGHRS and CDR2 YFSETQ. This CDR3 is CASSESGRGPDTQYF. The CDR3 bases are TGCGCCAGCAGCGAAAGCGGGAGGGGTCCGGATACGCAGTATTTT.

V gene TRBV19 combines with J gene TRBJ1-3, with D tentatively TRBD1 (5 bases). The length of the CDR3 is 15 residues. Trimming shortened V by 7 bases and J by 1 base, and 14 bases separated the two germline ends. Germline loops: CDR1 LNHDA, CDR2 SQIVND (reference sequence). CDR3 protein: CASTSGLRSGNTIYF. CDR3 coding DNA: TGTGCCAGTACCTCGGGACTTCGTTCTGGAAACACCATATATTTT.

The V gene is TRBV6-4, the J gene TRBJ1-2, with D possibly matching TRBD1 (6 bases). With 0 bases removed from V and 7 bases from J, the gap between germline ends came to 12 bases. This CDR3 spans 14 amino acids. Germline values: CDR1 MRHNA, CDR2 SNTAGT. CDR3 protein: CASSDSGRGGGYTF. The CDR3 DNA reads TGTGCCAGCAGTGACTCGGGCAGGGGCGGTGGCTACACCTTC.

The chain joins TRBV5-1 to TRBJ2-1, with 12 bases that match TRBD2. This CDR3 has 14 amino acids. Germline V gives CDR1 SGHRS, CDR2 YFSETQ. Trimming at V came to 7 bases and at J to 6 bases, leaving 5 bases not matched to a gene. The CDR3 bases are TGCGCCAGCGCCGGGACTAGCGGGTTCAATGAGCAGTTCTTC. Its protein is CASAGTSGFNEQFF.

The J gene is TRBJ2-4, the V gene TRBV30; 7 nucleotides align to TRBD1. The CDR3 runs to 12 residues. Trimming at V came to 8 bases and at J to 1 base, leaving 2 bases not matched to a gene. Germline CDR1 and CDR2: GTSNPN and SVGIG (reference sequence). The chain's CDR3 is CAQTGAKNIQYF. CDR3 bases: TGTGCCCAGACAGGGGCCAAAAACATTCAGTACTTC.

In DNA form, the CDR3 reads TGTGCCAGCAGTTTTCTAGCGGGAGGGTCCTACGAGCAGTACTTC. This translates into CASSFLAGGSYEQYF. The V call is TRBV6-6, the J call TRBJ2-7; 12 positions agree with TRBD2. V was pared by 4 bases and J by 1 base, with 2 bases of the junction left unmatched. The CDR3 contains 15 residues. The germline CDR1 and CDR2 sequences are MNHNY and SVGAGI (reference sequence).

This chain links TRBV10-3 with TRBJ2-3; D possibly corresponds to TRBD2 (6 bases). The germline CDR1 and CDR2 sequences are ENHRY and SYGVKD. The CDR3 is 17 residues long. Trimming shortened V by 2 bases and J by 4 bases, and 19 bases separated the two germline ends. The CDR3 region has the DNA TGTGCCATCAGTGAGGGGGGGAGAGGGACCGGGCCAGATACGCAGTATTTT. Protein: CAISEGGRGTGPDTQYF.

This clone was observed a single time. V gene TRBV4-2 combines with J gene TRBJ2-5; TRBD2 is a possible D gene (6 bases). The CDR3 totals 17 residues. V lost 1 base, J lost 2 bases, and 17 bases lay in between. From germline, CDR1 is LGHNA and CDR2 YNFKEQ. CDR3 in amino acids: CASSQGEASVEQETQYF. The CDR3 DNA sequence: TGTGCCAGCAGCCAAGGGGAAGCTAGCGTAGAGCAAGAGACCCAGTACTTC.

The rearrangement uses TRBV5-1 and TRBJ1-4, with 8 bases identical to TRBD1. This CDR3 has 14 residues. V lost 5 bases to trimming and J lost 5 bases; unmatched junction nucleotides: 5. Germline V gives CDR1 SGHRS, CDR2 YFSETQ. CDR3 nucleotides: TGCGCCAGCAGACAGGGGGGCTCAAATGAAAAACTGTTTTTT. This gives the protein CASRQGGSNEKLFF.

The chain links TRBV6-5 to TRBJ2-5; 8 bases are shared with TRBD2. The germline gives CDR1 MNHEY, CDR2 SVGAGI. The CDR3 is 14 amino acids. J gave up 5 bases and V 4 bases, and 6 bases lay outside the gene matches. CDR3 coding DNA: TGTGCCAGCAGTTTTGAAGCGGGAGTGGAGACCCAGTACTTC. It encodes CASSFEAGVETQYF.

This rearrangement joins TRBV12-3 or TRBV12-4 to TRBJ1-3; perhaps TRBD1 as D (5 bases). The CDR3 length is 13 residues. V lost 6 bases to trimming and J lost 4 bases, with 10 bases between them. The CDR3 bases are TGTGCCAGCAGCCTAGACAGAGGAAACACCATATATTTT. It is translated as CASSLDRGNTIYF.

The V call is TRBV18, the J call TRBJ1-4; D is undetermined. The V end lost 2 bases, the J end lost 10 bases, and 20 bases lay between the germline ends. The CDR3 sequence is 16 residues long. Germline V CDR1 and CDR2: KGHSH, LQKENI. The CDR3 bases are TGTGCCAGCTCACCAAGGGAGTCGGGGTTTCGGGGAAAACTGTTTTTT. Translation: CASSPRESGFRGKLFF.

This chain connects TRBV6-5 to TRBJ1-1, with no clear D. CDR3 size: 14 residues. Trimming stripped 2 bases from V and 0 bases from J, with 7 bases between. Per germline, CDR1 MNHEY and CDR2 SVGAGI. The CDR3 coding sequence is TGTGCCAGCAGTTACCTTCCCTTGAACACTGAAGCTTTCTTT. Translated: CASSYLPLNTEAFF.

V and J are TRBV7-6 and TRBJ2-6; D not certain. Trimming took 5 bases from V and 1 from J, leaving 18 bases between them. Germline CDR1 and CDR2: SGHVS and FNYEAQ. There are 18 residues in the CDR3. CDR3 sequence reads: CASSLTRRLISGANVLTF. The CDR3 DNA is TGTGCCAGCAGCCTGACAAGGCGTCTGATTTCTGGGGCCAACGTCCTGACTTTC.

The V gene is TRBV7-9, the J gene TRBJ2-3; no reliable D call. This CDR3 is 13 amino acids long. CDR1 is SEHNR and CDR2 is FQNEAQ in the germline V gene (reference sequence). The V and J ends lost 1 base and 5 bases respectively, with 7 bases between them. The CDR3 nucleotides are TGTGCCAGCAGCTTAGGACTGTTAGATACGCAGTATTTT. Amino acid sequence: CASSLGLLDTQYF. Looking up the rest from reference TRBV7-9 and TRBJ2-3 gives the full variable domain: DTGVSQNPRHKITKRGQNVTFRCDPISEHNRLYWYRQTLGQGPEFLTYFQNEAQLEKSRLLSDRFSAERPKGSFSTLEIQRTEQGDSAMYLCASSLGLLDTQYFGPGTRLTVL.

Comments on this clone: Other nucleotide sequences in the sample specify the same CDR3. The CDR3 DNA sequence: TGCGCCAGCAGTCCGGGACAGGGGTCCTCTGGGGCCAACGTCCTGACTTTC. The encoded protein is CASSPGQGSSGANVLTF. The chain has TRBV5-1 and TRBJ2-6, with TRBD1 identical over 10 bases. J was trimmed by 0 bases and V by 5 bases; bases with no gene match: 5. Germline assignment: CDR1 SGHRS and CDR2 YFSETQ. The CDR3 length is 17 residues.

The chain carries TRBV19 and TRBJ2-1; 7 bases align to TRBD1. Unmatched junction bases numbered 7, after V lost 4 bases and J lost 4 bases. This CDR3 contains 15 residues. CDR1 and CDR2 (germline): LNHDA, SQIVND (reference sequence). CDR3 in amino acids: CASSTPATGYNEQFF. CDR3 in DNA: TGTGCCAGTAGTACCCCAGCGACAGGGTACAATGAGCAGTTCTTC.